Listed below are T cell receptor beta chains from one sample, sequenced in a study of metastatic and nonmetastatic thyroid tumors. MiXCR was used by TCRdb to re-call the PCR reads. In the table there are some 90,000 clones, 8.6% of which are singletons. Material for sequencing was blood. The origin of the receptors is a female donor with papillary thyroid cancer or a benign thyroid nodule (not recorded which). Some clones in this sample may be carry-over from other donors' samples. The CDR3 runs from the conserved cysteine through the conserved F or W.

v_gene	j_gene	CDR3aa
TRBV6-1	TRBJ2-7	CASSPPGNEQYF
TRBV6-2/TRBV6-3	TRBJ2-5	CASSPGLSSIETQYF
TRBV7-9	TRBJ1-5	CASSLTGGNQPQHF
TRBV10-3	TRBJ1-2	CAISGQGQRNYGYTF
TRBV7-8	TRBJ2-7	CASSLGGGAGTSYEQYF
TRBV20-1	TRBJ2-1	CSAPLRDYNEQLF
TRBV14	TRBJ1-6	CASSQQDYNSPLHF
TRBV9	TRBJ2-7	CASSAARGGYEQYF
TRBV6-1	TRBJ2-5	CASSEATSGGAQETQYF
TRBV28	TRBJ2-1	CASSLFSGDNEQFF
TRBV6-6	TRBJ2-6	CASKGGHTYSGANVLTF
TRBV5-1	TRBJ1-2	CASSVDRDHGYTF
TRBV7-3	TRBJ2-1	CASSSRGGEQFF
TRBV12-3/TRBV12-4	TRBJ2-3	CASSSQAGNTDTQYF
TRBV6-4	TRBJ2-7	CASSEYASWGPYEQYF
TRBV12-3/TRBV12-4	TRBJ2-7	CASSPPWGDGYEQYF
TRBV30	TRBJ1-1	CAWTSGTWNTEAFF
TRBV20-1	TRBJ1-2	CSAGGQGLGYTF
TRBV6-1	TRBJ2-7	CASTIWGGSSYEQYF
TRBV25-1	TRBJ2-3	CASSVGTSGVFTDTQYF
TRBV24-1	TRBJ2-5	CATSDLTGRDVETQYF
TRBV12-3/TRBV12-4	TRBJ2-1	CASSHGGSYNEQFF
TRBV20-1	TRBJ2-1	CSARDGDPGANEQFF
TRBV7-6	TRBJ1-3	CASSSPPPGNTIYF
TRBV7-3	TRBJ2-5	CASSRDSGRQETQYF
TRBV6-1	TRBJ1-1	CASSAQTGRHQNTEAFF
TRBV6-4	TRBJ2-2	CASSDSSLGESGELFF
TRBV4-2	TRBJ2-4	CASTTEPAGTGGVIAKNIQYF
TRBV3-1	TRBJ1-5	CASSQEGRSNQPQHF
TRBV25-1	TRBJ1-1	CASSDPGKMNTEAFF
TRBV6-5	TRBJ1-2	CASSYRDRGLGYTF
TRBV11-3	TRBJ2-5	CASSPEKTQYF
TRBV7-3	TRBJ1-5	CASSFSQGRFSNQPQHF
TRBV3-1	TRBJ1-6	CASIPSRDRVAPLHF
TRBV30	TRBJ2-1	CAWSVRAPDYNEQFF
TRBV7-9	TRBJ1-6	CASTAILGGSPLHF
TRBV18	TRBJ1-1	CASSPQQGLGTEAFF
TRBV4-1	TRBJ1-2	CASSQDRVYGYTF
TRBV29-1	TRBJ1-2	CSVELGSYGYTF
TRBV11-2	TRBJ2-5	CASSLDFASIVQETQYF
TRBV20-1	TRBJ2-1	CSAKNREIYNEQFF
TRBV12-3/TRBV12-4	TRBJ2-7	CASSFGGGSSYEQYF
TRBV30	TRBJ1-1	CAVSTLNTEAFF
TRBV9	TRBJ2-1	CASSQGIAGGHNEQFF
TRBV4-1	TRBJ2-5	CASSQKGQAYQETQYF
TRBV14	TRBJ1-4	CASSLMGRTVELFF
TRBV10-1	TRBJ2-5	CASSGTFQETQYF
TRBV6-1	TRBJ2-1	CASRLAGAYNEQFF
TRBV6-1	TRBJ1-2	CASSEWGAGSYGYTF
TRBV5-6	TRBJ1-1	CASSLLGPRMTEAFF
TRBV13	TRBJ2-1	CASSFRAGNEQFF
TRBV3-1	TRBJ1-1	CASGRDTEAFF
TRBV20-1	TRBJ2-4	CSASPSEGPRDEAIQYF
TRBV4-1	TRBJ1-1	CASSQGTNTEAFF
TRBV19	TRBJ1-2	CASSTPQDFYGYTF
TRBV19	TRBJ1-6	CAGRVGQVDNSPLHF
TRBV11-2	TRBJ2-4	CASSLRHRVRDIQYF
TRBV18	TRBJ1-4	CASSPGFLATNEKLFF
TRBV11-2	TRBJ2-5	CASSFDRGLETQYF